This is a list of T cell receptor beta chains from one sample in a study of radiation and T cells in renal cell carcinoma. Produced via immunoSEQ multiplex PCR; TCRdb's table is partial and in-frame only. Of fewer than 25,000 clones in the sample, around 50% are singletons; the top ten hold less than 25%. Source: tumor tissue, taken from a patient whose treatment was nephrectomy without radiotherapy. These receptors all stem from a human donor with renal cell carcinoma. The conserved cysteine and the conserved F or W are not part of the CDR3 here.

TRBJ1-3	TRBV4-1	ASSSSTPAGNTIY
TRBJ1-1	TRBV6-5	ASRRRESANTEAF
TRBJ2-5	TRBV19	ASSALSGGAETQY
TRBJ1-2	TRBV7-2	ASREQGFGGYT
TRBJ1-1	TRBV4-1	ASSHADRVNTEAF
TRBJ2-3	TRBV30	AWSAGTSGGAKDTQY
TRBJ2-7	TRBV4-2	ASSQALDRTYEQY
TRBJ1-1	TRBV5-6	ASSQWRKNTEAF
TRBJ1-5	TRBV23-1	ASSQSHTGGCSQPQH
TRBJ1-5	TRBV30	AWSVRRSPQH
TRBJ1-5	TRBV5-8	ASSPRLGQGRGQPQH
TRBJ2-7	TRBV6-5	ASSSGDRPYEQY
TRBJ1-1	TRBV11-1	ASSPSTGNTEAF
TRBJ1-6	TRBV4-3	ASSHLSTGPERSSYNSPLH
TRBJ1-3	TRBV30	AWSLTGAGNTIY
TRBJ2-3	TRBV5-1	ASSLGQITDTQY
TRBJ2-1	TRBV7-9	ASSSYLDGVREQF
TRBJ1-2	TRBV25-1	ASSGGLVNYGYT
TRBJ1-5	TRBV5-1	ASSLTGSDSNQPQH
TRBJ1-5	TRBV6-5	ASSYTASPEQPQH
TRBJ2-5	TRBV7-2	ASSRTGDETQY
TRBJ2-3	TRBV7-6	ASSSWVTDTQY
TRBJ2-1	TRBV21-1	ASSTHLTGFMDNEQF
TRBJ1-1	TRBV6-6	ASSYSDTEAF
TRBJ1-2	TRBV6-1	ASNRQGLNYGYT
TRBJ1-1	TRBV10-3	AISRQGRNTEAF
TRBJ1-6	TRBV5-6	ASSLEGGGGNSPLH
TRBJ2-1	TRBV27	ASSLTGSSYNEQF